This T cell receptor (beta chain) appears in the sequencing data of a study of beta chain features in type 1 diabetes. Study outcomes and limitations: All four CD4+ subsets from Type 1 diabetes patients carried moderately but significantly shorter TCRB CDR3s.

Sequenced material consisted of expressed TCRB transcripts (all of the isolated RNA was reverse transcribed). TCRdb's copy holds only in-frame clones and misses some; the assay was immunoSEQ multiplex PCR. The sample has under 150,000 clones, about 10% seen once. This clone was detected only a few times. The target antigen is unknown. The CDR3 has 16 amino acids. Germline V lookup: CDR1 SGDLS, CDR2 YYNGEE. Trimming removed 4 bases from V and 1 base from J, with 16 bases in between. The chain recombines TRBV9 with TRBJ2-3, with D perhaps TRBD2 (5 bases). This clonotype was obtained from a man under 40 with type 1 diabetes. Material: central memory CD4+ T cells from blood. CDR3 region: CASSKAPPRGTDTQYF. Written as DNA, the CDR3 is TGTGCCAGCAGCAAGGCCCCGCCGAGGGGCACAGATACGCAGTATTTT. Based on the CDR3 plus reference TRBV9 and TRBJ2-3, the full variable domain is DSGVTQTPKHLITATGQRVTLRCSPRSGDLSVYWYQQSLDQGLQFLIQYYNGEERAKGNILERFSAQQFPDLHSELNLSSLELGDSALYFCASSKAPPRGTDTQYFGPGTRLTVL.